This T cell receptor beta chain stems from a study of breast tumors, draining lymph nodes, adjacent tissues. TCRdb re-called the multiplex PCR reads with MiXCR, one entry per CDR3 protein. This table holds more than 100,000 distinct CDR3 sequences, under 25% found once. This clonotype was seen repeatedly, ten times or more. Breast cancer patients provided tissue from their axillary draining lymph nodes. The specimen was axillary lymph node tissue. The receptor was derived from a female donor with breast cancer. Some clones in this sample may be carry-over from other donors' samples.

The CDR3 DNA sequence: TGTGCCAGCAGCCGGCCCCCTACAGACGAGCAGTACTTC. This encodes CASSRPPTDEQYF. The chain joins TRBV5-4 to TRBJ2-7; the D is unclear. The CDR3 spans 13 residues. CDR1 is SGHNT and CDR2 is YYREEE in the germline V gene (reference sequence). V lost 4 bases to trimming and J lost 5 bases, with 13 bases between them. Combining the CDR3 with reference TRBV5-4 and TRBJ2-7 gives the whole variable domain ETGVTQSPTHLIKTRGQQVTLRCSSQSGHNTVSWYQQALGQGPQFIFQYYREEENGRGNFPPRFSGLQFPNYSSELNVNALELDDSALYLCASSRPPTDEQYFGPGTRLTVT.